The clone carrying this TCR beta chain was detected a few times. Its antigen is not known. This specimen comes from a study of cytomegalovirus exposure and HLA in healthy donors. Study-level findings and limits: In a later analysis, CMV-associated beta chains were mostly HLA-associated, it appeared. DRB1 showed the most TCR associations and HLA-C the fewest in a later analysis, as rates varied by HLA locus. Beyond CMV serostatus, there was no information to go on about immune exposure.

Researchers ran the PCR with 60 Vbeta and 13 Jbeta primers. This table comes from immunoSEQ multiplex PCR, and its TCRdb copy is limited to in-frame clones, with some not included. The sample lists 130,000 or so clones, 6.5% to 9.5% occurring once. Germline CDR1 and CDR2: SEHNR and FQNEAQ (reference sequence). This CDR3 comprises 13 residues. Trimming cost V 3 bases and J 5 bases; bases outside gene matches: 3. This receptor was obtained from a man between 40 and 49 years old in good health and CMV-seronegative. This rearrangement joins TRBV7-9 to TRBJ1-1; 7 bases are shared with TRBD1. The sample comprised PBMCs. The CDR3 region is CASSFNRGTEAFF. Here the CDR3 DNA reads TGTGCCAGCAGCTTCAACAGGGGAACTGAAGCTTTCTTT.